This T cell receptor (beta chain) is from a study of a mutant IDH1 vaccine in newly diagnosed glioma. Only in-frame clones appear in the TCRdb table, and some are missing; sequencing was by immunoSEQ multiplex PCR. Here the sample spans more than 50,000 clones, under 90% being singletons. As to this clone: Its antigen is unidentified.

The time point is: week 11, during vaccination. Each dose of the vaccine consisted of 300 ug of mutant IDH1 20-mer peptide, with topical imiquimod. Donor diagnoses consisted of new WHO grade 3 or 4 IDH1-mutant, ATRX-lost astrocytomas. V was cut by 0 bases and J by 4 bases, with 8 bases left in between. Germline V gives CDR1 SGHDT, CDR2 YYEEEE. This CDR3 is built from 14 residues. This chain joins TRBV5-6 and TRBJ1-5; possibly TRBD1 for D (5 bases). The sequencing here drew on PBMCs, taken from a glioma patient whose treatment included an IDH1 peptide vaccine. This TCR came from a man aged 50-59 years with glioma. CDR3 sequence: CASSLGGLNQPQHF. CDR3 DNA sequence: TGTGCCAGCAGCTTGGGGGGCCTTAATCAGCCCCAGCATTTT.